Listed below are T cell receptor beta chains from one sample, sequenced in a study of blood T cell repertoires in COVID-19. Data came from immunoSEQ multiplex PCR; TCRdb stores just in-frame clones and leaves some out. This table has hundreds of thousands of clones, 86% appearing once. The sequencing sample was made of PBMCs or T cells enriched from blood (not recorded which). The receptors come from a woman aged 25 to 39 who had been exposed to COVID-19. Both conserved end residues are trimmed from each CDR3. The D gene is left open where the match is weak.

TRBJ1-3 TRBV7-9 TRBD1 ASSLRDSSGNTIY
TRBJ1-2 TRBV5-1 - ASSLALVDSYGYT
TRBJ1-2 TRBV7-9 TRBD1 ASSTGQDPNYGYT
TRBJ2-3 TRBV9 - ASSVGGGEQVQY
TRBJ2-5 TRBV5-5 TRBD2 ASSPYSGGSQETQY
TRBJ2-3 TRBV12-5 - ASGSSGSGDTQY
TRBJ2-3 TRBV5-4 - ASSLDWFSSTDTQY
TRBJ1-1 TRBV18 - ASSPPVLFGGSLEAF
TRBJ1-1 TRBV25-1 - ASRMGGGVEAF
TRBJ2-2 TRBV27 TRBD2 ASSSLSGGARGGELF
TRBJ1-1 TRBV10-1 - ASTFPRENTEAF
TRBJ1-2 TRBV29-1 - SDDRGYT
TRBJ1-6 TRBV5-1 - ASSLSGGDSPLH
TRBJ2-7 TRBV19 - ASSNTGSSAYEQY
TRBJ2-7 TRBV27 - ATRPGPSYEQY
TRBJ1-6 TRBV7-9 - ASSLVRATGNSPLH
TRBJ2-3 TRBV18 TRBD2 ASSPWAAGGQGDTQY
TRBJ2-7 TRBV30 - AWSVGGLGYEQY
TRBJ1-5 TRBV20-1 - SASPGGGRNQPQH
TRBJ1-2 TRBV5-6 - ASSLSTHRVDGYT
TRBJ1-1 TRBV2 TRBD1 ASSLQGALTEAF
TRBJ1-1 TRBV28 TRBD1 ASHRQGTPNTEAF
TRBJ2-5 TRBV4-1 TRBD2 ASSSHRLAGGETQY
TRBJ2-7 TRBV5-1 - ASSLVTGPYEQY
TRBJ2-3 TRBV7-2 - ASSLVAGGLGTDTQY
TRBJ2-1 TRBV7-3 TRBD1 ASSLNRGIANEQF
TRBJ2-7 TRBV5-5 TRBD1 ASSLSGTDYVGQY
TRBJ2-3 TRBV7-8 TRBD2 ASRRKRGGATADTQY
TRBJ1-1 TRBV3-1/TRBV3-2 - ASSQEGSGVTEAF
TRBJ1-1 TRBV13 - ASSLGGALNTEAF
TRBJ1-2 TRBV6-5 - ASSYGEARSGYT
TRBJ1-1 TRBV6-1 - ASSEALGGAEAF
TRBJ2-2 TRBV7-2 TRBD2 ASSLGLAMNTGELF
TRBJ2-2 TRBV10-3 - ATGDVSGGELF
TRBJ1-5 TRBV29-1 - SVSNSNQPQH
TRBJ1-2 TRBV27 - ASSFKGRRGIYGYT
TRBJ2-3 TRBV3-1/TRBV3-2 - ASSQSIDTQY
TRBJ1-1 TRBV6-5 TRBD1 ASQSGQGVNTEAF
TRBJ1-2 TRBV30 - AWSTGGAGYGYT
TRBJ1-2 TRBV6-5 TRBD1 ASSLQGVSGYT
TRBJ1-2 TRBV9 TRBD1 ASTKDRAGYT
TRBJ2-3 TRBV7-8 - ASSSLFSSTDTQY
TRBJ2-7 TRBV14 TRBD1 ASSGDRGWEQY
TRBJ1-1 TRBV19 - ASSTQDSYTEAF
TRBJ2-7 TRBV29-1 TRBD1 SVDDSSGGYEQY
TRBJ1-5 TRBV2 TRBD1 ASTKEQGVWGQPQH
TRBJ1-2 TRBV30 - AWSLWATPSYGYT
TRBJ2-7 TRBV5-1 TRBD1 ASSLLPGQGAEQY
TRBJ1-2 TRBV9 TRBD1 ASSVATDRGVGYT
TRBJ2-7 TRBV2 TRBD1 ASRGTGSSYEQY
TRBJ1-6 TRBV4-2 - ASSQDGQSSYNSPLH
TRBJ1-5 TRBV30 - AWGLAGGQPQH
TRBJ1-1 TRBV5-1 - ASSLRREGEINTEAF
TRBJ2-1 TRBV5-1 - ASSLLAGNNEQF
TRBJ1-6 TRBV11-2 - ASSLVFASSYNSPLH
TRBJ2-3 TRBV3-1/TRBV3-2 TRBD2 ASKKGLAPSDTQY